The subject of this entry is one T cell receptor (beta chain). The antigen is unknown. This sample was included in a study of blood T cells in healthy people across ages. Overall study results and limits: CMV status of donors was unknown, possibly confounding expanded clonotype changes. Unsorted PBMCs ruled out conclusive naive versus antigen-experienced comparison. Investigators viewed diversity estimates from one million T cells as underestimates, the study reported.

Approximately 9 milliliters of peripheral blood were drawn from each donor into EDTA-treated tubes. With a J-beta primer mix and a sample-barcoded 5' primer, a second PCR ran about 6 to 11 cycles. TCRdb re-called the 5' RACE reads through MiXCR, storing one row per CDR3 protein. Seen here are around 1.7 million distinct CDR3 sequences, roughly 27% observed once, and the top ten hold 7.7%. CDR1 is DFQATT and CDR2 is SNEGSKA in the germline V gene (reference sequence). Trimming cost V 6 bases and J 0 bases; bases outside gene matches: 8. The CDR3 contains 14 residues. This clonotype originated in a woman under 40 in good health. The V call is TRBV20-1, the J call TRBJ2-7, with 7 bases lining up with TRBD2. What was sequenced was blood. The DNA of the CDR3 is TGCAGTGCAACGACTAGCTCCCACTCCTACGAGCAGTACTTC. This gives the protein CSATTSSHSYEQYF.